The source of this TCR beta chain is a study of spatial heterogeneity in lung cancer. Points from the study as a whole: The study found that expanded intratumoral alpha and beta TCR counts tracked tumor mutation counts.

The V and J ends lost 4 bases and 11 bases respectively, with 18 bases between them. Germline CDR1 and CDR2: SGHVS and FNYEAQ. The CDR3 is 14 amino acids. TCR cDNA molecules were tagged individually, and each one carried a unique molecular identifier. Each CDR3 protein is one row after TCRdb ran MiXCR on the 5' RACE reads. The table has under 14,000 distinct CDR3 sequences, 7.9% seen once; the top ten hold less than 25%. Time point given: sample taken at primary tumor resection. No cells were sorted before sequencing. The whole RNA sequenced was extracted from tumor, nontumor lung or frozen PBMC. Of note for this clonotype: Its specificity is unknown.

This sequence was found in a female donor with early-stage non-small cell lung cancer. This specimen was lung tumor tissue, taken at surgery. The chain uses TRBV7-6 and TRBJ1-5; D not certain. The CDR3 sequence is CASSSDPTSGSQHF. For the CDR3, the DNA is TGTGCCAGCAGCTCTGACCCTACCTCGGGGTCCCAGCATTTT. Supplemented by reference TRBV7-6 and TRBJ1-5, the full variable domain reads GAGVSQSPRYKVTKRGQDVALRCDPISGHVSLYWYRQALGQGPEFLTYFNYEAQQDKSGLPNDRFSAERPEGSISTLTIQRTEQRDSAMYRCASSSDPTSGSQHFGDGTRLSIL.